This is a list of T cell receptor beta chains from one sample in a study of cytotoxic CD8 clonotypes in ibrutinib-treated CLL. Some clones are missing from TCRdb's copy, which holds only in-frame ones; the method was immunoSEQ multiplex PCR. The data contain roughly 150,000 clones, approximately 77% of them seen just once; the ten biggest clones take up roughly 1.9%. This specimen consisted of PBMCs, obtained after 12 months of ibrutinib treatment. These receptors were taken from a human donor with chronic lymphocytic leukemia. CDR3s include the opening cysteine and the closing phenylalanine or tryptophan. A D gene is named only where the DNA matches it firmly. Some rows mark clone size as missing; the rest say once, few, many or name a class of expanded clone.

CDR3 protein: CASSPSQTSGNTIYF; CDR3 DNA: TGTGCCAGCTCACCAAGCCAGACCTCTGGAAACACCATATATTTT; clone size: -; J gene: TRBJ1-3; D gene: -; V gene: TRBV18
CDR3 protein: CASSSILLTNSYEQYF; CDR3 DNA: TGTGCCAGCAGTTCAATTCTCCTGACTAACTCGTACGAGCAGTACTTC; clone size: medium-sized; J gene: TRBJ2-7; D gene: -; V gene: TRBV27
CDR3 protein: CSAKGQTDQPQHF; CDR3 DNA: TGCAGCGCTAAAGGGCAGACAGATCAGCCCCAGCATTTT; clone size: -; J gene: TRBJ1-5; D gene: -; V gene: TRBV29-1
CDR3 protein: CASSAPGLANNEQFF; CDR3 DNA: TGCGCCAGCAGCGCCCCGGGACTAGCTAACAATGAGCAGTTCTTC; clone size: -; J gene: TRBJ2-1; D gene: TRBD2; V gene: TRBV5-1
CDR3 protein: CASSLTGTSFTDTQYF; CDR3 DNA: TGTGCCAGCAGCTTAACCGGGACTAGTTTCACAGATACGCAGTATTTT; clone size: -; J gene: TRBJ2-3; D gene: TRBD2; V gene: TRBV7-3
CDR3 protein: CASSFSSGKTYEQYF; CDR3 DNA: TGTGCCAGCAGTTTCAGTAGCGGGAAAACCTACGAGCAGTACTTC; clone size: -; J gene: TRBJ2-7; D gene: TRBD2; V gene: TRBV28
CDR3 protein: CASSADRESKAFF; CDR3 DNA: TGTGCCAGCAGCGCGGACCGAGAGAGTAAAGCTTTCTTT; clone size: -; J gene: TRBJ1-1; D gene: -; V gene: TRBV7-2
CDR3 protein: CASSQWEDQPQHF; CDR3 DNA: TGCGCCAGCAGCCAATGGGAAGATCAGCCCCAGCATTTT; clone size: -; J gene: TRBJ1-5; D gene: -; V gene: TRBV4-1
CDR3 protein: CASSFGSGAFF; CDR3 DNA: TGTGCCAGCAGTTTCGGGAGTGGAGCTTTCTTT; clone size: -; J gene: TRBJ1-1; D gene: -; V gene: TRBV6-6
CDR3 protein: CASSYRTSGDNEQFF; CDR3 DNA: TGTGCCAGCAGTTACAGGACTAGCGGGGACAATGAGCAGTTCTTC; clone size: -; J gene: TRBJ2-1; D gene: TRBD2; V gene: TRBV6-5
CDR3 protein: CASTPGTSGKVGEQYF; CDR3 DNA: TGTGCCAGTACCCCAGGGACTAGCGGGAAAGTCGGCGAGCAGTACTTC; clone size: -; J gene: TRBJ2-7; D gene: TRBD2; V gene: TRBV19
CDR3 protein: CASSLDPSGNEQYF; CDR3 DNA: TGTGCCAGCAGCTTAGATCCTAGCGGGAACGAGCAGTACTTC; clone size: -; J gene: TRBJ2-7; D gene: TRBD2; V gene: TRBV7-3
CDR3 protein: CASSLEQGETQYF; CDR3 DNA: TGTGCCAGCAGCTTAGAACAGGGGGAGACCCAGTACTTC; clone size: -; J gene: TRBJ2-5; D gene: TRBD1; V gene: TRBV11-1
CDR3 protein: CASSLAGVPGNTIYF; CDR3 DNA: TGTGCCAGCAGCTTAGCGGGAGTACCTGGAAACACCATATATTTT; clone size: -; J gene: TRBJ1-3; D gene: -; V gene: TRBV7-2
CDR3 protein: CASSFGGRAYEQYF; CDR3 DNA: TGCGCCAGCAGCTTCGGGGGTAGGGCATACGAGCAGTACTTC; clone size: -; J gene: TRBJ2-7; D gene: -; V gene: TRBV5-1
CDR3 protein: CASSQGLAGGLSYNEQFF; CDR3 DNA: TGCGCCAGCAGCCAGGGGCTAGCGGGAGGACTCTCCTACAATGAGCAGTTCTTC; clone size: -; J gene: TRBJ2-1; D gene: TRBD2; V gene: TRBV4-1
CDR3 protein: CASSLSGARVTEAFF; CDR3 DNA: TGTGCCAGCAGTTTATCAGGGGCGCGGGTAACTGAAGCTTTCTTT; clone size: -; J gene: TRBJ1-1; D gene: -; V gene: TRBV28
CDR3 protein: CASSSYGTYEQYF; CDR3 DNA: TGTGCCAGCAGTTCTTATGGGACCTACGAGCAGTACTTC; clone size: once; J gene: TRBJ2-7; D gene: -; V gene: TRBV27
CDR3 protein: CASSVDLVSYNEQFF; CDR3 DNA: TGTGCCAGCAGCGTAGACCTAGTTTCCTACAATGAGCAGTTCTTC; clone size: -; J gene: TRBJ2-1; D gene: -; V gene: TRBV9
CDR3 protein: CSVEPLLTGTEAFF; CDR3 DNA: TGCAGCGTTGAACCCCTATTAACCGGCACTGAAGCTTTCTTT; clone size: -; J gene: TRBJ1-1; D gene: -; V gene: TRBV29-1
CDR3 protein: CASSSLGQGALGTEAFF; CDR3 DNA: TGTGCCAGCAGCTCCCTGGGACAGGGGGCGTTGGGCACTGAAGCTTTCTTT; clone size: once; J gene: TRBJ1-1; D gene: TRBD1; V gene: TRBV5-6
CDR3 protein: CASSFGWGNTGELFF; CDR3 DNA: TGTGCCAGCAGCTTCGGCTGGGGGAACACCGGGGAGCTGTTTTTT; clone size: -; J gene: TRBJ2-2; D gene: -; V gene: TRBV7-8
CDR3 protein: CASSPGEARNTIYF; CDR3 DNA: TGCGCCAGCAGCCCCGGGGAGGCGAGAAACACCATATATTTT; clone size: -; J gene: TRBJ1-3; D gene: -; V gene: TRBV5-1
CDR3 protein: CASSRGTSGGVNEQFF; CDR3 DNA: TGTGCCAGTAGTCGAGGGACTAGCGGGGGTGTCAATGAGCAGTTCTTC; clone size: -; J gene: TRBJ2-1; D gene: TRBD2; V gene: TRBV19
CDR3 protein: CASSLSGDRGYYEQYF; CDR3 DNA: TGTGCCAGCAGTTTATCGGGGGACAGGGGATACTACGAGCAGTACTTC; clone size: many; J gene: TRBJ2-7; D gene: TRBD1; V gene: TRBV27
CDR3 protein: CASSTFRGPSYEQYF; CDR3 DNA: TGTGCCAGCAGCACGTTCAGGGGGCCGAGCTACGAGCAGTACTTC; clone size: -; J gene: TRBJ2-7; D gene: TRBD1; V gene: TRBV7-3
CDR3 protein: CASERGKSSYNEQFF; CDR3 DNA: TGTGCCAGCGAACGAGGCAAGAGCTCCTACAATGAGCAGTTCTTC; clone size: -; J gene: TRBJ2-1; D gene: -; V gene: TRBV21-1
CDR3 protein: CASSLSGRNQPQHF; CDR3 DNA: TGTGCCAGCAGTTTATCAGGGCGGAATCAGCCCCAGCATTTT; clone size: -; J gene: TRBJ1-5; D gene: -; V gene: TRBV28
CDR3 protein: CASRTSGVSTDTQYF; CDR3 DNA: TGCGCCAGCAGGACTAGCGGGGTTAGCACAGATACGCAGTATTTT; clone size: once; J gene: TRBJ2-3; D gene: TRBD2; V gene: TRBV5-1
CDR3 protein: CASSQSATGRWTEAFF; CDR3 DNA: TGTGCCAGCAGTCAATCCGCGACAGGGAGGTGGACTGAAGCTTTCTTT; clone size: -; J gene: TRBJ1-1; D gene: TRBD1; V gene: TRBV28
CDR3 protein: CASSLSQGKVSNQPQHF; CDR3 DNA: TGTGCCAGCAGCTTGTCACAGGGAAAAGTTTCCAATCAGCCCCAGCATTTT; clone size: few; J gene: TRBJ1-5; D gene: -; V gene: TRBV7-3
CDR3 protein: CASSYLSGGNEQYF; CDR3 DNA: TGTGCCAGCAGTTATCTCTCAGGGGGCAACGAGCAGTACTTC; clone size: -; J gene: TRBJ2-7; D gene: TRBD1; V gene: TRBV6-5
CDR3 protein: CASSLTSGRSSYEQYF; CDR3 DNA: TGCGCCAGCAGCTTAACTAGCGGGAGATCCAGTTACGAGCAGTACTTC; clone size: -; J gene: TRBJ2-7; D gene: TRBD2; V gene: TRBV5-1
CDR3 protein: CASSLGPGRRMTSTDTQYF; CDR3 DNA: TGTGCCAGCAGCTTAGGTCCGGGACGGCGGATGACTAGCACAGATACGCAGTATTTT; clone size: -; J gene: TRBJ2-3; D gene: -; V gene: TRBV7-9
CDR3 protein: CASTSLSGQGAGEQFF; CDR3 DNA: TGTGCCAGCACCTCTCTTTCGGGACAGGGGGCAGGTGAGCAGTTCTTC; clone size: -; J gene: TRBJ2-1; D gene: TRBD1; V gene: TRBV11-2
CDR3 protein: CASSLVAGGPETQYF; CDR3 DNA: TGTGCCAGCAGCTTAGTCGCTGGGGGCCCAGAGACCCAGTACTTC; clone size: -; J gene: TRBJ2-5; D gene: -; V gene: TRBV7-9
CDR3 protein: CASSQDRTGELFF; CDR3 DNA: TGCGCCAGCAGCCAAGATAGAACCGGGGAGCTGTTTTTT; clone size: few; J gene: TRBJ2-2; D gene: -; V gene: TRBV4-3
CDR3 protein: CASSRRDSLYEQYF; CDR3 DNA: TGTGCCAGCAGCCGCCGGGACTCCCTCTACGAGCAGTACTTC; clone size: -; J gene: TRBJ2-7; D gene: -; V gene: TRBV28
CDR3 protein: CSVGSDRAYEQYF; CDR3 DNA: TGCAGCGTAGGATCGGACAGGGCCTACGAGCAGTACTTC; clone size: -; J gene: TRBJ2-7; D gene: TRBD1; V gene: TRBV29-1
CDR3 protein: CASSLTELGSPLHF; CDR3 DNA: TGTGCCAGCTCCTTAACAGAATTAGGGTCACCCCTCCACTTT; clone size: -; J gene: TRBJ1-6; D gene: -; V gene: TRBV18
CDR3 protein: CASLPGAANGYTF; CDR3 DNA: TGTGCCAGCCTACCGGGGGCAGCAAATGGCTACACCTTC; clone size: -; J gene: TRBJ1-2; D gene: -; V gene: TRBV6-1
CDR3 protein: CASSILPGTSGTSYEQYF; CDR3 DNA: TGTGCCAGTAGTATCCTCCCCGGGACTAGCGGGACAAGCTACGAGCAGTACTTC; clone size: -; J gene: TRBJ2-7; D gene: TRBD2; V gene: TRBV19
CDR3 protein: CASSLGPDLQNIQYF; CDR3 DNA: TGTGCCAGCAGCTTAGGCCCGGACTTGCAAAACATTCAGTACTTC; clone size: -; J gene: TRBJ2-4; D gene: -; V gene: TRBV7-6
CDR3 protein: CSVECISAYEQYF; CDR3 DNA: TGCAGCGTTGAATGTATTAGCGCCTACGAGCAGTACTTC; clone size: -; J gene: TRBJ2-7; D gene: -; V gene: TRBV29-1
CDR3 protein: CASSPLLGQGSSAFF; CDR3 DNA: TGTGCCAGCAGTCCCCTTCTTGGCCAGGGTTCGTCAGCTTTCTTT; clone size: -; J gene: TRBJ1-1; D gene: -; V gene: TRBV27
CDR3 protein: CASRDRTHSSGNTIYF; CDR3 DNA: TGTGCCAGCAGAGATCGGACACATAGCTCTGGAAACACCATATATTTT; clone size: few; J gene: TRBJ1-3; D gene: -; V gene: TRBV11-2
CDR3 protein: CASSRDPNEQFF; CDR3 DNA: TGCGCCAGCAGCCGGGACCCCAATGAGCAGTTCTTC; clone size: -; J gene: TRBJ2-1; D gene: -; V gene: TRBV10-1
CDR3 protein: CASSLGRTSGGAETQYF; CDR3 DNA: TGTGCCAGCAGCTTAGGCCGGACTAGCGGGGGGGCTGAGACCCAGTACTTC; clone size: -; J gene: TRBJ2-5; D gene: TRBD2; V gene: TRBV7-8
CDR3 protein: CASSADRSYEQYF; CDR3 DNA: TGTGCCAGCAGTGCAGACCGCAGCTACGAGCAGTACTTC; clone size: -; J gene: TRBJ2-7; D gene: -; V gene: TRBV2
CDR3 protein: CASSEVQGYGYTF; CDR3 DNA: TGTGCCAGCAGTGAGGTACAGGGGTATGGCTACACCTTC; clone size: -; J gene: TRBJ1-2; D gene: TRBD1; V gene: TRBV2